This T cell receptor beta chain comes out of a study of neurological immune-mediated disorders. V was clipped by 9 bases and J by 2 bases; unmatched bases: 5. CDR3 length: 14 amino acids. Germline lookup yields CDR1 ENHRY and CDR2 SYGVKD. TCRdb ran MiXCR on the 5' RACE reads and lists one entry per CDR3 protein. The sample yields roughly 17,000 distinct CDR3 sequences, about 10% seen once. Input material: CD8+ T cells from blood. The clonotype was recovered from a man aged 50-60 years in good health. V is TRBV10-3 and J is TRBJ2-3; 10 positions match TRBD2. This chain's CDR3 is CAISGGRVTDTQYF. For the CDR3, the DNA is TGTGCCATTAGCGGGGGGCGAGTCACAGATACGCAGTATTTT.